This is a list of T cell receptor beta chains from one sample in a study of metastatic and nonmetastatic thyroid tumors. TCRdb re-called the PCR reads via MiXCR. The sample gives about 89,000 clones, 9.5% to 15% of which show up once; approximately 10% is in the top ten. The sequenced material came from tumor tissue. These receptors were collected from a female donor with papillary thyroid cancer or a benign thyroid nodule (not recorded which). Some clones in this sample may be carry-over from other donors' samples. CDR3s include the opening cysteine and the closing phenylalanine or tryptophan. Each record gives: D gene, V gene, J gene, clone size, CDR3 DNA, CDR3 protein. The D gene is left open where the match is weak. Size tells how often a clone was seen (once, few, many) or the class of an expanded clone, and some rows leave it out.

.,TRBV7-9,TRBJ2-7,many,TGTGCCAGCAGCCCGAGCGTAGAGCAGTACTTC,CASSPSVEQYF
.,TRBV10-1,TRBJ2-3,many,TGCGCCAGCAGTGAGCCGAGTACAGATACGCAGTATTTT,CASSEPSTDTQYF
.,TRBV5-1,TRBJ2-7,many,TGCGCCAGCAGCTCCGCGCCAGGCCTCGTCTACGAGCAGTACTTC,CASSSAPGLVYEQYF
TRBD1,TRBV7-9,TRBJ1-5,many,TGTGCCAGCAGCCGAACAGGGGGCCTTAATCAGCCCCAGCATTTT,CASSRTGGLNQPQHF
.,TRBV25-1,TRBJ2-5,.,TGTGCCAGCAGTGGTCTAGCACAAGAGACCCAGTACTTC,CASSGLAQETQYF
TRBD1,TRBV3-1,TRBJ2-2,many,TGTGCCAGCAGCCAAGATACGAGGACAGGGAGCACCGGGGAGCTGTTTTTT,CASSQDTRTGSTGELFF
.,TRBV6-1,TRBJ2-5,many,TGTGCCAGCGGGGACATTCAAGAGACCCAGTACTTC,CASGDIQETQYF
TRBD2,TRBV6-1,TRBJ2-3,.,TGTGCCAGCAAGGGTTCGGGAGGGCCCACAGATACGCAGTATTTT,CASKGSGGPTDTQYF
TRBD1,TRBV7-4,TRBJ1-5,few,TGTGCCAGCAGCTTAGAACAGGGGATTAGTCTGCCCCAGCATTTT,CASSLEQGISLPQHF
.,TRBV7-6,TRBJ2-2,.,TGTGCCAGCAGCTTAAGTGGGGGGAACACCGGGGAGCTGTTTTTT,CASSLSGGNTGELFF
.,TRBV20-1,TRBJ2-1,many,TGCAGTGCTAGAAAGAACAATGAGCAGTTCTTC,CSARKNNEQFF
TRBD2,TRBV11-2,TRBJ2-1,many,TGTGCCAGCAGCTTAGATCCTCGGGCTAGCGGGGCCTTC,CASSLDPRASGAF
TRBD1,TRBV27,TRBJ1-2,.,TGCGCCAGCAGTCCGCCTGGACAGGGCCCCTATGGCTACACCTTC,CASSPPGQGPYGYTF
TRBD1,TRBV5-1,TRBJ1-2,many,TGCGCCAGCAGCGCACAGGGGGATGGCTACACCTTC,CASSAQGDGYTF
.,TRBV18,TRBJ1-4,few,TGTGCCAGCTCACAATTAGGACAGTCTAATGAAAAACTGTTTTTT,CASSQLGQSNEKLFF
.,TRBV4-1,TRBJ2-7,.,TGCGCCAGCAGCCAAGATGGTTGGGACAAAATTGCCACCCGAACCTACGAGCAGTACTTC,CASSQDGWDKIATRTYEQYF
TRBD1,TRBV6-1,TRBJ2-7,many,TGTGCCAGCAGACAGACAGGGGGGCCCTACGAGCAGTACTTC,CASRQTGGPYEQYF
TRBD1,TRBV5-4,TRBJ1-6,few,TGTGCCAGCAGCTTGGGGGACAGGCCTCCTGCCCACTTT,CASSLGDRPPAHF
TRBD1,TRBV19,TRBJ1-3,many,TGTGCCAGTAGTATAGGTGGGACAGCCAACTCTGGAAACACCATATATTTT,CASSIGGTANSGNTIYF
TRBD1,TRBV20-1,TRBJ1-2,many,TGCAGTGCTGGAGCAGACAGGGAAAGAGGCTACACCTTC,CSAGADRERGYTF
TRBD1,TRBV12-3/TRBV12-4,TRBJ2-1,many,TGTGCCAGCAGTTCCGGGACAGGAGAAGAGCAGTTCTTC,CASSSGTGEEQFF
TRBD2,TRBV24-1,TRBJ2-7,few,TGTGCCACTGGTGACAGTACTAGCGTGAGCCTGAACGAGCAGTACTTC,CATGDSTSVSLNEQYF
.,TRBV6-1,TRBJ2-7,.,TGTGCCAGCAGAGACAACATCGGGACCTCCTACGAGCAGTACTTC,CASRDNIGTSYEQYF
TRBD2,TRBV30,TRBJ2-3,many,TGTGCCTGGAGTGCTACTAGCGGGAGGTCAGATACGCAGTATTTT,CAWSATSGRSDTQYF
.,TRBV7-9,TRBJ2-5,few,TGTGCCAGCAGCCCGACAGGAGCCGGGACCCAGTACTTC,CASSPTGAGTQYF
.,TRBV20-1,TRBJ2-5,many,TGCAGCGGAACCTCCTTAGCGGCAGAATTGTACCAAGAGACCCAGTACTTC,CSGTSLAAELYQETQYF
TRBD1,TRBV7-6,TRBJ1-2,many,TGTGCCAGCAGCCCCAGGACAGGGGATCTGGAGGGCTACACCTTC,CASSPRTGDLEGYTF
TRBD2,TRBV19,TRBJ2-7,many,TGTGCCAGTAGTCACCCGGGACTAGCGGGAGGCTACGAGCAGTACTTC,CASSHPGLAGGYEQYF
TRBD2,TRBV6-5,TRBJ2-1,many,TGTGCCAGCGCGACTAGCGGGAGGTTCAGCTCCTACAATGAGCAGTTCTTC,CASATSGRFSSYNEQFF
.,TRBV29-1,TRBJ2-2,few,TGCAGCGCAAGGGGCGGGGTTAACACCGGGGAGCTGTTTTTT,CSARGGVNTGELFF
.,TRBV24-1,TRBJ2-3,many,TGTGCCACCGGGGAGGAGACGGATTGGGCTGATACGCAGTATTTT,CATGEETDWADTQYF
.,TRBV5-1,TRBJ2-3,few,TGCGCCAGCAGCCGAACTAGAGACGCAGATACGCAGTATTTT,CASSRTRDADTQYF
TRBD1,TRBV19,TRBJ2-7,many,TGTGCCAGTACCTCAGGGGGCGCACGCTCCGACGAGCAGTACTTC,CASTSGGARSDEQYF
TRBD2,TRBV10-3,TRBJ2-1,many,TGTGCCATCAGAACAATAGCGGGAGTCTCCAATGAGCAGTTCTTC,CAIRTIAGVSNEQFF
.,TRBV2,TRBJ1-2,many,TGTGCCCCTAGGTGGGGATTAGCTAACTATGGCTACACCTTC,CAPRWGLANYGYTF
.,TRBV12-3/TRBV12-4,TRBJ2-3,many,TGTGCCAGCAGTTTAGGGCAGACGGATACGCAGTATTTT,CASSLGQTDTQYF
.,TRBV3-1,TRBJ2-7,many,TGTGCCAGCAGCCAAGCCAGGGCCTCATACGAGCAGTACTTC,CASSQARASYEQYF
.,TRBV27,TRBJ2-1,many,TGTGCCAGCGGGAGAGGAGATGAGCAGTTCTTC,CASGRGDEQFF
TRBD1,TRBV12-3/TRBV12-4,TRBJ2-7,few,TGTGCCAGCAGTAGGGGACAGGTGGTTTCCTACGAGCAGTACTTC,CASSRGQVVSYEQYF
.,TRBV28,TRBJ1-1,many,TGTGCCAGCAGACCCGGCAGGGGCAACACTGAAGCTTTCTTT,CASRPGRGNTEAFF
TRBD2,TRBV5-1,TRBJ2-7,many,TGCGCCAGCAGCTTGTTAACTCAACCGGGACTAGCGGCAAACCGACTCCACTACGAGCAGTACTTC,CASSLLTQPGLAANRLHYEQYF
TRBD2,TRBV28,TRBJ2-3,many,TGCGCCAGCAGTGGTGCCACCCTAGCGGGGTACCGAGATACGCAGTATTTT,CASSGATLAGYRDTQYF
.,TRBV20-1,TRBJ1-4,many,TGCAGTGCTCCCGCCCAGGGAGGGGTCCAAAAACTGTTTTTT,CSAPAQGGVQKLFF
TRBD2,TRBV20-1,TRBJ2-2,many,TGCAGTGCTCCCTCTAGCGGGCCGAACACCGGGGAGCTGTTTTTT,CSAPSSGPNTGELFF
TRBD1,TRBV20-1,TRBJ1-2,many,TGCAGTGCTCGGCCGGGACAGGGCTATGGCTACACCTTC,CSARPGQGYGYTF
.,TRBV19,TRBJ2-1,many,TGTGCCAGTAGGACAGGTCCCTACAATGAGCAGTTCTTC,CASRTGPYNEQFF
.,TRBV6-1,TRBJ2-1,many,TGTGCCAGCAGTGGCTCGGGGAGGAACAATGAGCAGTTCTTC,CASSGSGRNNEQFF
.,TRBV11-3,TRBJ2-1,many,TGTGCCAGCAGCTTCTCCTACAATGAGCAGTTCTTC,CASSFSYNEQFF
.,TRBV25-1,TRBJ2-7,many,TGTGCCAGCAGTGACTGGACAGACCGGGGTTACGAGCAGTACTTC,CASSDWTDRGYEQYF
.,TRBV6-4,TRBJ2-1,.,TGTGCCGTTGCGGCCTCAGGGGAGGGATACAATGAGCGTTTCTTC,CAVAASGEGYNERFF
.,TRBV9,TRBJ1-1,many,TGTGCCAGCAGCCCCACCCCCTATTGGGCTGAAGCTTTCTTT,CASSPTPYWAEAFF
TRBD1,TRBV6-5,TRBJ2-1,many,TGTGCCAGCAGTTACTTTGCCCGACGGGACAGGGTCTTCAATGAGCAGTTCTTC,CASSYFARRDRVFNEQFF
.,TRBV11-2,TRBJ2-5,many,TGTGCCAGCAGCTTAGGCAGCGAAGAGACCCAGTACTTC,CASSLGSEETQYF
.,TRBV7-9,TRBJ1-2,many,TGTGCCAGCAGCACGGGACGGAACCTTTATGGCTACACCTTC,CASSTGRNLYGYTF